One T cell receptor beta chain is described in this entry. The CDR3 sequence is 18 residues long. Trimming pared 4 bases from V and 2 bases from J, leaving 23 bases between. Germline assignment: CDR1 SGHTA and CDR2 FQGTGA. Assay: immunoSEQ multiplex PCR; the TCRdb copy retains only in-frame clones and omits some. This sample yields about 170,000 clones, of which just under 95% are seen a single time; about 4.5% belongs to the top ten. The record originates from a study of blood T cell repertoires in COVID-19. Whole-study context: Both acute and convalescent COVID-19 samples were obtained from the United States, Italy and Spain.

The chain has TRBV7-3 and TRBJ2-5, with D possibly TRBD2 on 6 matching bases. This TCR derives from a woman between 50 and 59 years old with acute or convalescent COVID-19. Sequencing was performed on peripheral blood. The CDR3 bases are TGTGCCAGCAGCTCGAAGCCCACGGGACTTTCATTTCAAGAGACCCAGTACTTC. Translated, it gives CASSSKPTGLSFQETQYF.